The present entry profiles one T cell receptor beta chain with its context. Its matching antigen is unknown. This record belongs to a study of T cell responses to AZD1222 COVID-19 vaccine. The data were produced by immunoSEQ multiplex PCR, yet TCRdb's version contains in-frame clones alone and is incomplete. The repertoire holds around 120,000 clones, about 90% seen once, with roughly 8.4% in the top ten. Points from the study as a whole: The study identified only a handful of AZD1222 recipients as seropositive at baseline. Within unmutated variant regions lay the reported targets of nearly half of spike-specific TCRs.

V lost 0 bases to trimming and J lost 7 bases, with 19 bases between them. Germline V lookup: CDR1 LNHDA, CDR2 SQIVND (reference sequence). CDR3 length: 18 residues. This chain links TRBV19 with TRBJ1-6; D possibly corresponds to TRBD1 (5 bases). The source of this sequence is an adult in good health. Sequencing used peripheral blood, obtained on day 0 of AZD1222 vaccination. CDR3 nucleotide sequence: TGTGCCAGTAGTATAGACCCCTGGGACCACCTAGAAAATTCACCCCTCCACTTT. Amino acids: CASSIDPWDHLENSPLHF.